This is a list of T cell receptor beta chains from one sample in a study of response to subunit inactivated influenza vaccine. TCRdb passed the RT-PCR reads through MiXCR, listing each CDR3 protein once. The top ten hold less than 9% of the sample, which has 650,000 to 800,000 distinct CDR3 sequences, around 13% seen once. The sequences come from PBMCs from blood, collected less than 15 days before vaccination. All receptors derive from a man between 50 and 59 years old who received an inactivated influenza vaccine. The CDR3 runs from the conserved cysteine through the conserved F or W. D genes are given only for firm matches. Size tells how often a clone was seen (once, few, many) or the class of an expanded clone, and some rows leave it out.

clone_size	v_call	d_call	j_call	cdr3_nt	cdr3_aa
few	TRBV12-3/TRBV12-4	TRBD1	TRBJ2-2	TGTGCCAGCAGTTTAATGGGACAGGGAACGGGGGAGCTGTTTTTT	CASSLMGQGTGELFF
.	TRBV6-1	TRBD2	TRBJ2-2	TGTGCCAGCAGCCCCTTCAGCGGGAACCCCGGGGAGCTGTTTTTT	CASSPFSGNPGELFF
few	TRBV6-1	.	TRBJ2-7	TGTGCCAGCGCGCTCACGTCAGGCCCCTCCTACGAGCAGTACTTC	CASALTSGPSYEQYF
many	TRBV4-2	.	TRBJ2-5	TGTGCCAGCAGCCAAGAGGGGTTAGCCGATCAAGAGACCCAGTACTTC	CASSQEGLADQETQYF
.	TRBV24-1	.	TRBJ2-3	TGTGCCACCAGTGATTTGTTAGAGGACACAGATACGCAGTATTTT	CATSDLLEDTDTQYF
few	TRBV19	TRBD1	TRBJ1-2	TGTGCCAGTAGACCACCGGACAGGGCCCATGGCTACACCTTC	CASRPPDRAHGYTF
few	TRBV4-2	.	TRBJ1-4	TGTGCCAGCAGCCAAGATTGGAGGGGTGGTGAAAAACTGTTTTTT	CASSQDWRGGEKLFF
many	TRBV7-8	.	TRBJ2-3	TGTGCCAGCAGCCCCATGGATACGCAGTATTTT	CASSPMDTQYF
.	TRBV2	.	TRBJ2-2	TGTGCCAACAGTGAAATCATGGCCGGGGAGCTGTTTTTT	CANSEIMAGELFF
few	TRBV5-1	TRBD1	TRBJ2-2	TGCGCCAGCCGGACAGGGGGTATAGCCAGGGAGCTGTTTTTT	CASRTGGIARELFF
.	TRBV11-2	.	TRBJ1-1	TGTGCCAGCAGCGCGAGCGAGGTAGCAGGGCGGGGTACTGAAGCTTTCTTT	CASSASEVAGRGTEAFF
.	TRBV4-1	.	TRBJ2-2	TGCGCCAGCAGCCAAGATTCCTGGGGGAGGTACACCGGGGAGCTGTTTTTT	CASSQDSWGRYTGELFF
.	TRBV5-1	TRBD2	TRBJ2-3	TGCGCCAGCAGTCCACAGACTAGCGGGCGCACAGATACGCAGTATTTT	CASSPQTSGRTDTQYF
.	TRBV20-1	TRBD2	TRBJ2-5	TGCAGTGCAAGACTAGCGGGAAGGGAGACCCAGTACTTC	CSARLAGRETQYF
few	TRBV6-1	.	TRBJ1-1	TGTGCCAGCACCCACTCCATGGGCTTCGGGACTGAAGCTTTCTTT	CASTHSMGFGTEAFF
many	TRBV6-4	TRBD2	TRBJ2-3	TGTGCCAGCAGTCCGGTACGGGTCGGGCTATCACGGGGGGAAGGCACAGATACGCAGTATTTT	CASSPVRVGLSRGEGTDTQYF
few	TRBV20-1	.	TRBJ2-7	TGCAGTGCCCCCCTTCATTCGCGGGGAATCTACGAGCAGTACTTC	CSAPLHSRGIYEQYF
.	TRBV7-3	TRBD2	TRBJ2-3	TGTGCCAGCAGCCCATTGGGACTAGCGGTAGCAGATACGCAGTATTTT	CASSPLGLAVADTQYF
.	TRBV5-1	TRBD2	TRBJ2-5	TGCGCCAGCAGCTTGGACCCTAGCGGGGGCTCCCAAGAGACCCAGTACTTC	CASSLDPSGGSQETQYF
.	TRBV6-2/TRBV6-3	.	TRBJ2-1	TGTGCCAGCAGTGCGGACACTCGTAACAGGCAGTTCTTC	CASSADTRNRQFF
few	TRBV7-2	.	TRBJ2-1	TGTGCCAGCAGCTTAGAGTATGAGTACAATGAGCAGTTCTTC	CASSLEYEYNEQFF
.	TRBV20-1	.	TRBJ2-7	TGCAGTGCTAGAGATCACGGGGGAACCCCTGGCGAGCAGTACTTC	CSARDHGGTPGEQYF
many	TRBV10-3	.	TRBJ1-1	TGTGCCTTACGGGGCAATTTGAACACTGAAGCTTTCTTT	CALRGNLNTEAFF
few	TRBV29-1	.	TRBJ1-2	TGCAGCGTGCAAAAGGGACAAAACTATGGCTACACCTTC	CSVQKGQNYGYTF
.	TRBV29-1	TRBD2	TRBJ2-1	TGCAGCGTTAGCTCCAGACTAGCCCTAGACAATGAGCAGTTCTTC	CSVSSRLALDNEQFF
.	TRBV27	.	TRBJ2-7	TGTGCCAGCAGCCCTTTTCTCTCCTACGAGCAGTACTTC	CASSPFLSYEQYF
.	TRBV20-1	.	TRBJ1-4	TGCAGTGCTAGATCTTACGAGAATGAAAAACTGTTTTTT	CSARSYENEKLFF
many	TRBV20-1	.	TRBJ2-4	TGCAGTGCTAGTGACCCGGCCGGAAACATTCAGTACTTC	CSASDPAGNIQYF
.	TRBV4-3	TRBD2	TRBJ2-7	TGCGCCAGCAGCCAGTGGGAGGGCGAGCAGTACTTC	CASSQWEGEQYF
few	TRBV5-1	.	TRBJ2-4	TGCGCCAGCAGCTTGGCCGCCCCGGGACGTTTGTACTTC	CASSLAAPGRLYF
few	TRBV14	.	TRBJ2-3	TGTGCCAGCAGCCAAGTAGGAGAGCGGGCTTTT	CASSQVGERAF
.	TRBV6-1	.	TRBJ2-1	TGTGCCACCTGGACTGATGCCTACAATGAGCAGTTCTTC	CATWTDAYNEQFF
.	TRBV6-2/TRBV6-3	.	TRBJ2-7	TGTGCCAGCAGCAGACTAGGCGAGCAGTACTTC	CASSRLGEQYF
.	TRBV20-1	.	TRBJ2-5	TGCAGTGCAAACGGGGGCTTCGAGGAGACCCAGTACTTC	CSANGGFEETQYF
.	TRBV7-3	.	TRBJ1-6	TGTGCCAGCAGCCAGACACAAAATTCACCCCTCCACTTT	CASSQTQNSPLHF
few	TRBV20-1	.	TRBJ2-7	TGCAGTGCTAGCCTGGCGGGAAAGGTCGGCTACGAGCAGTACTTC	CSASLAGKVGYEQYF
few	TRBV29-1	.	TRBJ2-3	TGCAGCGTTGAAGAAGAACGCCTGAGGTCGACGCAGTATTTT	CSVEEERLRSTQYF
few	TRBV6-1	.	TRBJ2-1	TGTGCCAGCAGTCCGGAGCGGCTGAGCTCCTACAATGAGCAGTTCTTC	CASSPERLSSYNEQFF
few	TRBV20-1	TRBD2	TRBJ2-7	TGCAGTGCTGGACCTAGCGGGTTGCAGCACGAGCAGTACTTC	CSAGPSGLQHEQYF
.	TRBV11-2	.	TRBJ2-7	TGTGCCAGCAGCTTAGTCTCGGGAGCCTACGAGCAGTACTTC	CASSLVSGAYEQYF
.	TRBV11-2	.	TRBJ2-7	TGTGCCAGCAGCCTAGGGACTGGCGGGGGCCCCTACGAGCAGTACTTC	CASSLGTGGGPYEQYF
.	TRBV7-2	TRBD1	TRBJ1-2	TGTGCCACAACAGGGGTCTATGGCTACACCTTC	CATTGVYGYTF
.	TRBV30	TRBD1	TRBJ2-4	TGTGCCTGGAGTGTAACCGGGACAGTAGCCAAAAACATTCAGTACTTC	CAWSVTGTVAKNIQYF
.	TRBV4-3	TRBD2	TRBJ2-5	TGCGCCAGCAGCCAAGGGACTAGCGGGGGGGACGAGACCCAGTACTTC	CASSQGTSGGDETQYF
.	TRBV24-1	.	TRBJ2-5	TGTGCCACCAGTGACCCGGGACAAATGGAGACCCAGTACTTC	CATSDPGQMETQYF
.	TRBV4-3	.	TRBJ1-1	TGCGCCAGCAGCCTATCGTCCGGTACCACTGAAGCTTTCTTT	CASSLSSGTTEAFF
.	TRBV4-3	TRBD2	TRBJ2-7	TGCGCCAGCAGCCAAGATTGGGGACTACGAGAAGAGCAGTACTTC	CASSQDWGLREEQYF
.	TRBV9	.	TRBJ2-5	TGTGCCAGCAGCGCCGGGCTGGGGACCTCCAATCGCCTTCACTTC	CASSAGLGTSNRLHF
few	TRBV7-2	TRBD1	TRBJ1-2	TGTGCCAGCAGCTTAGCGCTCCCCCACAGGGGAGGGTATGGCTACACCTTC	CASSLALPHRGGYGYTF
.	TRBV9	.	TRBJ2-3	TGTGCCAGCAGCGTGGTGGAAACTAGCACAGATACGCAGTATTTT	CASSVVETSTDTQYF
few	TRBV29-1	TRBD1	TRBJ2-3	TGCAGCGTTGGAAGGGGGCAAGATACGCAGTATTTT	CSVGRGQDTQYF
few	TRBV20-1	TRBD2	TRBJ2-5	TGCAGTGCTTCGCGGGGGATCCAAGAGACCCAGTACTTC	CSASRGIQETQYF
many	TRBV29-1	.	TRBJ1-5	TGCAGCGTCTCCCGGGACTACAATCAGCCCCAGCATTTT	CSVSRDYNQPQHF
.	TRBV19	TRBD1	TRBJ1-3	TGTGCCAGTAGTGAGACAGGGGTCTCTGGAAACACCATATATTTT	CASSETGVSGNTIYF
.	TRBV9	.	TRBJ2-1	TGTGCCAGCAGCAAAAGAGGTAGCGACACTCTCTACAATGAGCAGTTCTTC	CASSKRGSDTLYNEQFF
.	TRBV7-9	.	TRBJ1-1	TGTGCCAGCAGCTTAGGGGCGGGGGTCCTTGAAGCTTTCTTT	CASSLGAGVLEAFF
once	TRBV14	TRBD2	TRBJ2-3	TGTGCCAGCAGCCACTTAAGCGGGAGGAGCACAGATACGCAGTTTTTT	CASSHLSGRSTDTQFF
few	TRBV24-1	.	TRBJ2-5	TGTGCCACCAGTGATTTGGCGGGATTTCAAGAGACCCAGTACTTC	CATSDLAGFQETQYF